One sample yielded the 6 T cell receptor beta chains listed below, sequenced in a study of CD8+ T cells in alopecia areata (dated by TCRdb to the late 2010s). Libraries were built with the immunoSEQ multiplex PCR assay. RNA was extracted from all samples and reverse transcribed into cDNA, which served as template for TCR sequencing. Drawn from immuneACCESS, this table holds only the in-frame rearrangements with V and J called that TCRdb kept. Clones are partly lost; checked studies trace under half to an unresolved V gene and leave the rest unexplained. In this sample the table shows around 150,000 clones, less than 65% of which occur a single time. Roughly a third of the sample comes from the top ten. Sequenced: CD8+ T cells sorted from blood. The receptors derive from a human donor in good health.

The chain is built from TRBV27 and TRBJ2-1; D not certain. Deletions cut 3 bases from V and 8 bases from J, with 11 bases between. This CDR3 region has 13 residues. In germline, CDR1 is MNHEY, CDR2 SMNVEV (reference sequence). CDR3 in DNA: TGTGCCAGCAGTTTGGGCAGGAAGGATGAGCAGTTCTTC. Its translation: CASSLGRKDEQFF.

This chain uses TRBV7-8 with TRBJ2-7; no definite D call. CDR3 length equals 12 residues. Trimming shortened V by 8 bases and J by 6 bases, and 14 bases separated the two germline ends. CDR1 is SGHVS, CDR2 FQNEAQ, per germline. CDR3 amino acids: CASCPSQCEQYF. DNA for the CDR3: TGTGCCAGCTGCCCCTCCCAGTGCGAGCAGTACTTC. The complete variable domain, with remaining parts taken from reference TRBV7-8 and TRBJ2-7, reads GAGVSQSPRYKVAKRGQDVALRCDPISGHVSLFWYQQALGQGPEFLTYFQNEAQLDKSGLPSDRFFAERPEGSVSTLKIQRTQQEDSAVYLCASCPSQCEQYFGPGTRLTVT.

This clone was observed a handful of times. The CDR3 region has the DNA TGCAGTGCGACCGTGGGGGAGACCCAGTACTTC. Protein sequence: CSATVGETQYF. This chain links TRBV20-1 with TRBJ2-5; D not certain. V lost 6 bases, J lost 5 bases, and 10 bases lay in between. The CDR3 sequence is 11 residues long. Germline values: CDR1 DFQATT, CDR2 SNEGSKA (reference sequence).

The DNA of the CDR3 is TGTGCCTGGAGTCCACCCGATCTGGGGAACACTGAAGCTTTCTTT. Translating gives CAWSPPDLGNTEAFF. This chain connects TRBV30 to TRBJ1-1, with D uncertain. The CDR3 is made up of 15 amino acids. V was cut by 2 bases and J by 1 base, with 14 bases left in between. Germline V gene sequence: CDR1 GTSNPN, CDR2 SVGIG (reference sequence).

V usage is TRBV5-4 and J usage is TRBJ1-1, with TRBD1 as a possible D gene (6 bases). CDR1 and CDR2 (germline): SGHNT, YYREEE (reference sequence). The V end lost 4 bases, the J end lost 8 bases, and 9 bases lay between the germline ends. CDR3 length: 11 amino acids. DNA of the CDR3: TGTGCCAGCAGCCAGACAGGCGAAGCTTTCTTT. Residues: CASSQTGEAFF.

The table lists this clone with a few counts. The rearrangement links TRBV15 to TRBJ2-2; 13 positions match TRBD2. Germline V gene lookup returns CDR1 LNHNV and CDR2 YYDKDF (reference sequence). CDR3 size: 14 residues. The V gene end was trimmed by 9 bases and the J gene end by 4 bases; junction bases not matched to a gene: 2. The CDR3 region is CATGLAGSTGELFF. The CDR3 nucleotides read TGTGCCACGGGACTAGCGGGGTCCACCGGGGAGCTGTTTTTT.